These 22 T cell receptor beta chains share one sample of origin, sequenced in a study of PD-1 blockade in classical Hodgkin lymphoma. Each of the patients experienced relapse following autologous stem cell transplantation, and their brentuximab vedotin exposure differed. TCRdb's copy holds only in-frame clones and misses some; the assay was immunoSEQ multiplex PCR. The sample lists tens of thousands of clones; about four fifths were seen once. Sequencing used peripheral blood mononuclear cells (PBMCs), obtained at baseline. The receptors come from a human donor with classical Hodgkin lymphoma.

The table lists this clone with a few counts. The V call is TRBV5-1, the J call TRBJ1-1, with D uncertain. Trimming left V 5 bases short and J 0 bases short, with 8 bases between. Germline CDR1 is SGHRS and CDR2 is YFSETQ. This CDR3 has 13 amino acids. CDR3 loop: CASRQTMNTEAFF. DNA of the CDR3: TGCGCCAGCAGACAGACCATGAACACTGAAGCTTTCTTT. Using reference TRBV5-1 and TRBJ1-1 for the parts outside the CDR3, the full variable domain is KAGVTQTPRYLIKTRGQQVTLSCSPISGHRSVSWYQQTPGQGLQFLFEYFSETQRNKGNFPGRFSGRQFSNSRSEMNVSTLELGDSALYLCASRQTMNTEAFFGQGTRLTVV.

The count of this clone is one. The gene calls are TRBV9 and TRBJ1-6; no reliable D call. CDR3 length: 12 residues. V was clipped by 5 bases and J by 14 bases, with 14 bases between them. The V gene's germline CDR1 is SGDLS and CDR2 YYNGEE. The CDR3 DNA sequence: TGTGCCAGCAGTGTCGGTGGTTTGGCCCTCCACTTT. Protein product: CASSVGGLALHF.

V usage is TRBV7-3 and J usage is TRBJ2-6; D is unresolved. V lost 2 bases to trimming and J lost 0 bases, with 5 bases between them. Per the germline V gene, CDR1 is SGHTA and CDR2 is FQGTGA. This CDR3 is built from 15 residues. CDR3 DNA: TGTGCCAGCAGCTTAGGTCTCTCTGGGGCCAACGTCCTGACTTTC. Protein sequence: CASSLGLSGANVLTF.

The chain links TRBV6-1 to TRBJ2-7; 7 nucleotides line up with TRBD2. The CDR3 contains 13 residues. V gave up 8 bases and J gave up 5 bases; unmatched junction bases: 9. In germline, CDR1 is MNHNS, CDR2 SASEGT. CDR3 DNA sequence: TGTGCCAGCTCCCTGGGACTAAGCGACGAGCAGTACTTC. This codes for CASSLGLSDEQYF.

V is TRBV12-5 and J is TRBJ1-1; no definite D call. The CDR3 has 14 residues. Germline CDR1 and CDR2: LGHNT and FRNRAP. V gave up 7 bases and J gave up 1 base, with 13 bases separating them. As DNA, the CDR3 is TGTGCTAGTGCCCCCGGCGGAAAGAACACTGAAGCTTTCTTT. It codes for CASAPGGKNTEAFF.

The table lists this clone with a few counts. The rearrangement uses TRBV7-8 and TRBJ1-6, with 9 bases that match TRBD1. With V trimmed by 4 bases and J by 6 bases, 4 bases remained unmatched. This CDR3 is 15 amino acids long. CDR1 is SGHVS, CDR2 FQNEAQ, per germline. The CDR3: CASSSLDRGNSPLHF. The CDR3 DNA reads as TGTGCCAGCAGCTCCTTGGACAGGGGTAATTCACCCCTCCACTTT.

Here the CDR3 DNA reads TGTGCCAGCAGCTCACAGAGATATGGCTACACCTTC. Translation: CASSSQRYGYTF. The chain links TRBV11-2 to TRBJ1-2; D remains unclear. The length of the CDR3 is 12 residues. Trimming cost V 4 bases and J 5 bases, with 8 bases left between them. CDR1 and CDR2 from the germline V gene are SGHAT and FQNNGV.

The table lists this clone with a few counts. The chain joins TRBV5-3 to TRBJ1-4; TRBD1 might be the D (6 bases). TRBV5-3 is classed as an ORF, of uncertain function. V was pared by 1 base and J by 6 bases, with 13 bases between. The CDR3 is 15 amino acids. This chain's CDR3 is CARSLRSGGDEKLFF. The CDR3 DNA is TGTGCCAGAAGCTTGAGATCCGGGGGCGATGAAAAACTGTTTTTT.

V and J are TRBV10-3 and TRBJ1-3; tentative D call: TRBD1 (5 bases). The CDR3 has 14 residues. Germline lookup yields CDR1 ENHRY and CDR2 SYGVKD. V lost 4 bases to trimming and J lost 2 bases, with 9 bases between them. In nucleotides, the CDR3 is TGTGCCATCAGTGTCGACAGCGCTGGAAACACCATATATTTT. Encoded protein: CAISVDSAGNTIYF.

Relative to its sample, this clone is medium-sized (0.01 to 0.1%). The V call is TRBV19, the J call TRBJ1-1; D ambiguous. The CDR3 runs 14 residues. The germline V gene encodes CDR1 LNHDA and CDR2 SQIVND (reference sequence). The ends were cut back, 5 bases at V and 0 bases at J, with 10 bases in the middle. CDR3 nucleotides: TGTGCCAGTAGTCTCAAACCGATGAACACTGAAGCTTTCTTT. This translates into CASSLKPMNTEAFF.

The rearrangement joins TRBV7-2 to TRBJ1-4; weak D call: TRBD1 (5 bases). The CDR3 has 13 residues. CDR1 and CDR2 (germline): SGHTA, FQGNSA. V lost 6 bases, J lost 4 bases, and 9 bases lay in between. CDR3 DNA: TGTGCCAGCAGTCCGAGGGGTAATGAAAAACTGTTTTTT. It codes for CASSPRGNEKLFF.

The rearrangement uses TRBV28 and TRBJ2-7; 7 bases are a match to TRBD1. With 6 bases clipped from V and 4 bases from J, the junction kept 9 bases outside the gene matches. Looked up from germline, CDR1 is MDHEN and CDR2 is SYDVKM. This CDR3 comprises 14 residues. The CDR3 DNA sequence: TGTGCCAGCAGCCTACTACAGGGGTCATACGAGCAGTACTTC. Protein sequence: CASSLLQGSYEQYF.

This chain uses TRBV6-1 with TRBJ2-7; D may be TRBD1 (6 bases). Trimming removed 7 bases at V and 0 bases at J, with 16 bases between. CDR1 is MNHNS, CDR2 SASEGT, per germline. This CDR3 contains 15 residues. CDR3 residues: CASTLGQSSSYEQYF. Written as DNA, the CDR3 is TGTGCCAGCACCCTTGGACAGTCGAGCTCCTACGAGCAGTACTTC.

The rearrangement links TRBV7-3 to TRBJ2-5; TRBD2 matches 7 bases. The germline gives CDR1 SGHTA, CDR2 FQGTGA. Trimming removed 1 base from V and 1 base from J; junction bases left unmatched: 9. The CDR3 loop spans 17 amino acids. DNA of the CDR3: TGTGCCAGCAGCTTAATTCTTGGGGGGGAGTTCCAAGAGACCCAGTACTTC. Translated: CASSLILGGEFQETQYF. The full variable domain, rest sourced from reference TRBV7-3 and TRBJ2-5, is GAGVSQTPSNKVTEKGKYVELRCDPISGHTALYWYRQSLGQGPEFLIYFQGTGAADDSGLPNDRFFAVRPEGSVSTLKIQRTERGDSAVYLCASSLILGGEFQETQYFGPGTRLLVL.

The genes are TRBV6-5 and TRBJ1-2, with TRBD1 identical over 7 bases. The CDR3 covers 14 residues. Losses at the gene ends were 5 bases for V and 2 bases for J; bases not matched to a gene: 5. CDR1 and CDR2 (germline): MNHEY, SVGAGI. The CDR3: CASSPRQGNYGYTF. The CDR3 DNA sequence: TGTGCCAGCAGTCCCAGACAGGGAAACTATGGCTACACCTTC.

V usage is TRBV19 and J usage is TRBJ2-3; 9 bases are a match to TRBD2. This CDR3 is 15 amino acids long. Trimming at V came to 3 bases and at J to 1 base, leaving 2 bases not matched to a gene. Germline V lookup: CDR1 LNHDA, CDR2 SQIVND (reference sequence). CDR3 sequence reads: CASSMASGGTDTQYF. In DNA form, the CDR3 reads TGTGCCAGTAGTATGGCTAGCGGGGGCACAGATACGCAGTATTTT.

The chain is built from TRBV7-7 and TRBJ2-1; D is uncertain. The CDR3 has 13 amino acids. Germline assignment: CDR1 SSHAT and CDR2 FNYEAQ (reference sequence). V lost 1 base and J 8 bases, leaving 9 bases between the germline ends. The CDR3 here is CASSLGPQDEQFF. The CDR3 nucleotides are TGTGCCAGCAGCTTAGGTCCCCAGGATGAGCAGTTCTTC. Full variable domain (missing parts from reference TRBV7-7 and TRBJ2-1): GAGVSQSPRYKVTKRGQDVTLRCDPISSHATLYWYQQALGQGPEFLTYFNYEAQPDKSGLPSDRFSAERPEGSISTLTIQRTEQRDSAMYRCASSLGPQDEQFFGPGTRLTVL.

The chain combines TRBV11-3 with TRBJ2-1; 9 bases line up with TRBD2. Germline V gene sequence: CDR1 SGHNT, CDR2 YENEEA. CDR3 size: 18 residues. V gave up 3 bases and J gave up 1 base; unmatched junction bases: 10. For the CDR3, the DNA is TGTGCCAGCAGCTTCGGGCTAGCGGGGCAGAGATCCTACAATGAGCAGTTCTTC. Translating it yields CASSFGLAGQRSYNEQFF.

The chain combines TRBV30 with TRBJ1-1; D possibly corresponds to TRBD1 (5 bases). The CDR3 sequence is 13 residues long. CDR1 is GTSNPN and CDR2 is SVGIG in the germline V gene (reference sequence). The ends were cut back, 4 bases at V and 3 bases at J, with 12 bases in the middle. For the CDR3, the DNA is TGTGCCTGGACCAGGGAGGGCCACACTGAAGCTTTCTTT. Protein: CAWTREGHTEAFF.

The chain joins TRBV7-8 to TRBJ2-5, with 13 bases that match TRBD2. The V gene end was trimmed by 5 bases and the J gene end by 5 bases; junction bases not matched to a gene: 11. Germline-derived CDR1 and CDR2 are SGHVS and FQNEAQ. The length of the CDR3 is 17 residues. CDR3 loop: CASSPGTSGAWEETQYF. The DNA of the CDR3 is TGTGCCAGCAGCCCCGGGACTAGCGGGGCCTGGGAGGAGACCCAGTACTTC.

This chain links TRBV2 with TRBJ1-1; D gene uncertain. The germline V gene has CDR1 SNHLY and CDR2 FYNNEI. The ends were cut back, 4 bases at V and 0 bases at J, with 9 bases in the middle. The length of the CDR3 is 14 residues. The CDR3 DNA reads as TGTGCCAGCAGTGGGGTAGGAATGAACACTGAAGCTTTCTTT. Translating it yields CASSGVGMNTEAFF.

This CDR3 is CASSSAGTGDNEQFF. Here the CDR3 DNA reads TGTGCCAGTAGTAGCGCCGGGACAGGGGACAATGAGCAGTTCTTC. The rearrangement joins TRBV19 to TRBJ2-1; 10 nucleotides line up with TRBD1. This CDR3 comprises 15 residues. V trimming: 4 bases; J trimming: 5 bases; junction bases outside the gene matches: 5. CDR1 LNHDA and CDR2 SQIVND come from the germline V gene (reference sequence).